These 12 T cell receptor beta chains were all obtained from the same sample, sequenced in a study of tissue T cells after allogeneic stem cell transplantation. Noted time point: mouse harvest day 7 after allogeneic transplant. Tail vein injection delivered 10^7 T-cell-depleted bone marrow cells and 10^6 splenic CD5+ T cells. The assay was immunoSEQ multiplex PCR, and TCRdb's table has in-frame clones only and misses some. This sample carries roughly 4,200 clones, about half of them seen once, and the ten largest clones take 8% to 11%. Material for sequencing was lymph node tissue. The receptor set was obtained from a female BALB/c mouse given C57BL/6 T cells with graft-versus-host disease after an allogeneic hematopoietic cell transplant.

This clone was seen just once. All gene names here are mouse names. The sequence runs out 1 residue before the end of the CDR3; the remainder is reconstructed from the germline J gene. The rearrangement joins TRBV19 to TRBJ2-4; 12 positions agree with TRBD1. After removal of 8 bases from V and 1 base from J, the junction contained 8 bases not matched to a gene. The V gene's germline CDR1 is FNHDT and CDR2 SITEND (reference sequence). This CDR3 contains 16 residues. The covered CDR3 bases are TGTGCCAGGGAACCGGGACAGGGGGCGGGTCAAAACACCTTGTAC. Its translation: CAREPGQGAGQNTLY. The whole CDR3 reads CAREPGQGAGQNTLYF. Filled out from reference TRBV19 and TRBJ2-4, the complete variable domain reads GGIITQTPKFLIGQEGQKLTLKCQQNFNHDTMYWYRQDSGKGLRLIYYSITENDLQKGDLSEGYDASREKKSSFSLTVTSAQKNEMAVFLCAREPGQGAGQNTLYFGAGTRLSVL.

This clone was seen just once. Mouse names are used for the genes. The read is 1 residue too short to cover the CDR3 end, so that end is filled in from the germline J gene. This rearrangement joins TRBV3 to TRBJ2-5; 9 bases align to TRBD1. The CDR3 totals 15 residues. The junction had 2 bases not matched to a gene; V was cut back by 2 bases and J by 2 bases. From germline, CDR1 is SNHLY and CDR2 FYNGKV (reference sequence). The part of the CDR3 DNA that was read is TGTGCCAGCAGCTTACCGGGACAGGGCCAAGACACCCAGTAC. Its translation is CASSLPGQGQDTQY. The entire CDR3 protein is CASSLPGQGQDTQYF.

A note on this clone: The gene names here belong to mouse. Read coverage stops 1 residue before the CDR3 terminus; the germline J gene supplies the remainder. The chain employs TRBV12-1 and TRBJ1-1; D uncertain. The CDR3 runs to 11 residues. Germline values: CDR1 SGHSN, CDR2 HYEKVE. Trimming shortened V by 0 bases and J by 7 bases, and 5 bases separated the two germline ends. The covered CDR3 bases are TGTGCCAGCTCTCTCGGGGTAGAAGTCTTC. Translated, it gives CASSLGVEVF. The whole CDR3 sequence reads CASSLGVEVFF.

This clone was detected only a few times. The gene symbols are mouse symbols. From the germline J gene comes the end of the CDR3, since the read stops 1 residue before it. The rearrangement joins TRBV23 to TRBJ1-2; TRBD1 is the table's D call, not checked against the DNA. This CDR3 spans 16 amino acids. From germline, CDR1 is KGHTA and CDR2 FQNQQP. The DNA read from the CDR3 is TGCTCCAGCAGTCAATCGGGGTCAGGGGGCCACTCCGACTACACC. It codes for CSSSQSGSGGHSDYT. The full CDR3 protein reads CSSSQSGSGGHSDYTF. The complete variable domain, with remaining parts taken from reference TRBV23 and TRBJ1-2, reads DAAVTQKPRYLIKMKGQEAEMKCIPEKGHTAVFWYQQKQSKELKFLIYFQNQQPLDQIDMVKERFSAVCPSSSLCSLGIRTCEAEDSALYLCSSSQSGSGGHSDYTFGSGTRLLVI.

This clone appeared once. All gene names here are mouse names. CDR3 protein: CASSPLGSQDTQYF. CDR3 DNA (partial): TGTGCAAGCAGCCCCCTGGGGAGCCAAGACACCCAGTAC. The chain combines TRBV16 with TRBJ2-5, with D possibly matching TRBD2 (6 bases). The CDR3 goes on 1 residue after the read ends, and that part is filled in from the germline J gene. There are 14 residues in the CDR3. From germline, CDR1 is SGHSA and CDR2 FRNQAP. Trimming removed 5 bases at V and 2 bases at J, with 11 bases between.

On this clone: Mouse gene names and germline throughout. The observed sequence ends 1 residue before the CDR3 terminus, with the missing tail filled in from the germline J gene. V is TRBV26 and J is TRBJ2-3; possibly TRBD2 for D (8 bases). Germline CDR1 and CDR2: KGHPV and FQNQEV (reference sequence). The CDR3 runs to 16 residues. V shed 4 bases and J shed 1 base, with 15 bases lying between them. The CDR3 bases that were read are TGTGCCAGCAGTCCCAGGGGGGGCTCTGGTGCAGAAACGCTGTAT. This codes for CASSPRGGSGAETLY. The whole CDR3 is CASSPRGGSGAETLYF. Together with reference TRBV26 and TRBJ2-3, the CDR3 gives the full variable domain: NSKVIQTPRYLVKGQGQKAKMRCIPEKGHPVVFWYQQNKNNEFKFLINFQNQEVLQQIDMTEKRFSAECPSNSPCSLEIQSSEAGDSALYLCASSPRGGSGAETLYFGSGTRLTVL.

Comments on this clone: The listed genes are named as in mouse. Incomplete CDR3 DNA: TGTGCCAGCAGTCGGGGCAGTAGTCAAAACACCTTGTAC. It is translated as CASSRGSSQNTLY. The full CDR3 protein is CASSRGSSQNTLYF. V is TRBV26 and J is TRBJ2-4, with D tentatively TRBD1 or TRBD2 (5 bases each). The read terminates 1 residue before the CDR3 end, so the remaining end is supplied by the germline J gene. Germline V gene sequence: CDR1 KGHPV, CDR2 FQNQEV (reference sequence). CDR3 size: 14 residues. Deletions cut 4 bases from V and 0 bases from J, with 8 bases between.

Turning to this clone: One end of the junction fails to match germline, which may point to a read error. Each gene name is a mouse one. The DNA read from the CDR3 is TGTGCCAGCAGTGATGGGTATGAACAGTAC. This translates into CASSDGYEQY. The CDR3 reads in full as CASSDGYEQYF. This chain connects TRBV13-2 to TRBJ2-7, with D uncertain. The missing CDR3 end, 1 residue past where the read stops, is filled in from the germline J gene. Germline V gives CDR1 NNHNN, CDR2 SYGAGS (reference sequence). The CDR3 runs 11 residues.

Worth noting for this clone: Gene names and germline match the mouse. With the read ending 1 residue before the CDR3 end, the germline J gene is used to fill in that end. The rearrangement uses TRBV26 and TRBJ2-7, with D unresolved. Germline values: CDR1 KGHPV, CDR2 FQNQEV (reference sequence). V was cut by 5 bases and J by 3 bases, with 2 bases left in between. The CDR3 is 10 amino acids. The covered CDR3 bases are TGTGCCAGCAGTGGCTATGAACAGTAC. As protein: CASSGYEQY. The entire CDR3 is CASSGYEQYF.

On this clone: Mouse gene names apply. The CDR3 end falls 1 residue outside the read, so it is completed with the germline J gene. The chain is built from TRBV3 and TRBJ2-2, with 7 bases aligning to TRBD2. The CDR3 totals 16 residues. Germline CDR1 and CDR2: SNHLY and FYNGKV (reference sequence). V was clipped by 5 bases and J by 0 bases; unmatched bases: 6. CDR3 sequence: CASSPAGTANTGQLYF. Partial CDR3 DNA: TGTGCCAGCAGCCCCGCCGGGACTGCAAACACCGGGCAGCTCTAC.

By share, this clone ranks as large. Gene names follow the mouse nomenclature. The missing CDR3 end, 1 residue past where the read stops, is filled in from the germline J gene. The chain employs TRBV16 and TRBJ1-4; D is uncertain. The CDR3 runs 12 residues. Germline lookup yields CDR1 SGHSA and CDR2 FRNQAP. V lost 3 bases, J lost 1 base, and 0 bases lay in between. The CDR3 region is CASSFSNERLFF. The part of the CDR3 DNA that was read is TGTGCAAGCAGCTTTTCCAACGAAAGATTATTT.

This clone has a handful of counts. Mouse names are used for the genes. The CDR3 end lies 1 residue beyond the end of the read and is filled in from the germline J gene. The chain uses TRBV26 and TRBJ2-3; 8 positions match TRBD1. The CDR3 has 14 residues. V shed 2 bases, J shed 3 bases, and the junction held 1 base outside the gene matches. CDR1 is KGHPV and CDR2 is FQNQEV in the germline V gene (reference sequence). The part of the CDR3 DNA that was read is TGTGCCAGCAGTCTGCGGACAGGGGCAGAAACGCTGTAT. Its translation is CASSLRTGAETLY. The whole CDR3 protein reads CASSLRTGAETLYF.